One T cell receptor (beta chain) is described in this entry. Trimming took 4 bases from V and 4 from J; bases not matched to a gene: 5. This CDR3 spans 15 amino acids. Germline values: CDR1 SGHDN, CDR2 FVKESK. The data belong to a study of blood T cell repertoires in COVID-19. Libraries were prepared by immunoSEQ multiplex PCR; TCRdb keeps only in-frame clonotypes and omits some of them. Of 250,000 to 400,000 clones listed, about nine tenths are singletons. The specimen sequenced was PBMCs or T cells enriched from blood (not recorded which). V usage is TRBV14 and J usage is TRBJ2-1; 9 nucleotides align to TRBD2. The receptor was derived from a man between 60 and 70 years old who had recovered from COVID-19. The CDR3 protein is CASSRAGGQYNEQFF. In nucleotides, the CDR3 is TGTGCCAGCAGCCGAGCGGGGGGACAGTACAATGAGCAGTTCTTC.